Described below is a single TCR beta chain sequence and its context. This library used roughly 0.4 ug RNA and molecular barcoded adaptors spanning alpha/delta and beta/gamma chains. Using its own MiXCR run on the reads, TCRdb lists one record per CDR3 protein. This table has tens of thousands of distinct CDR3 sequences, approximately 14% appearing once. The entry originates in a study of read filtering for tumor transcriptome and immune sequencing. Trimming cost V 0 bases and J 0 bases, with 10 bases left between them. Per the germline V gene, CDR1 is SGHDT and CDR2 is YYEEEE. The CDR3 contains 16 residues.

Sequenced: a population of CD138-negative cells sorted from bone marrow. This chain joins TRBV5-6 and TRBJ1-3; D is unresolved. This TCR came from a donor aged 40 or over with multiple myeloma. CDR3 sequence: CASSLARLRSGNTIYF. The CDR3 DNA is TGTGCCAGCAGCTTGGCCCGGCTCCGCTCTGGAAACACCATATATTTT.